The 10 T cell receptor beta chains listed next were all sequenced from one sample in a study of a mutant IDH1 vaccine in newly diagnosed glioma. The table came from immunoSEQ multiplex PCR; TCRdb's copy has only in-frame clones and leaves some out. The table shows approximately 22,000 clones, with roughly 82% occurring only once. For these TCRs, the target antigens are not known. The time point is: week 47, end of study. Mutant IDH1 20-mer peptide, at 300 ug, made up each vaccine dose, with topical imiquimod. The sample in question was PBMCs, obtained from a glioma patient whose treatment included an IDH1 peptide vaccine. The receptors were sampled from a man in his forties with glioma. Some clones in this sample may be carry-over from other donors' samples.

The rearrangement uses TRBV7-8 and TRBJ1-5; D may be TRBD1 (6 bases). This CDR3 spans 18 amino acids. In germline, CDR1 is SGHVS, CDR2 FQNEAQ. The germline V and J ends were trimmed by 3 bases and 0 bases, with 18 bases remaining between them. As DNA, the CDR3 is TGTGCCAGCAGCTTTGGTGTTACGGGACAATTTAGCAATCAGCCCCAGCATTTT. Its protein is CASSFGVTGQFSNQPQHF.

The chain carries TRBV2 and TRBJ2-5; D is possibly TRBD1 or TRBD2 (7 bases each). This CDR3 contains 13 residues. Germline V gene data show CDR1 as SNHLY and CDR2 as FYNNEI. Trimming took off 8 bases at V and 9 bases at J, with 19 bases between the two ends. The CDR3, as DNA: TGTGCCAGCGACTTAGACAGGGCGGGGGCCCAGTACTTC. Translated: CASDLDRAGAQYF. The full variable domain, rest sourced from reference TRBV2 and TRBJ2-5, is EPEVTQTPSHQVTQMGQEVILRCVPISNHLYFYWYRQILGQKVEFLVSFYNNEISEKSEIFDDQFSVERPDGSNFTLKIRSTKLEDSAMYFCASDLDRAGAQYFGPGTRLLVL.

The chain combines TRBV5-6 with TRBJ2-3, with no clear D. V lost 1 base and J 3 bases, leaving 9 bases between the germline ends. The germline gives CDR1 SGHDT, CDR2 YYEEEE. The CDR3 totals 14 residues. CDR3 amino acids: CASSLYGRTDTQYF. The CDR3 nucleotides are TGTGCCAGCAGCTTGTATGGACGAACAGATACGCAGTATTTT.

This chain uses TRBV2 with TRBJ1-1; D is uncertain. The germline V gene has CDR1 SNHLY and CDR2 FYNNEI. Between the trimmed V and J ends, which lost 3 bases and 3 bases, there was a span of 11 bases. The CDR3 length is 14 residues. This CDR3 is CASSDRTADTEAFF. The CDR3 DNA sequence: TGTGCCAGCAGTGATCGGACGGCAGACACTGAAGCTTTCTTT.

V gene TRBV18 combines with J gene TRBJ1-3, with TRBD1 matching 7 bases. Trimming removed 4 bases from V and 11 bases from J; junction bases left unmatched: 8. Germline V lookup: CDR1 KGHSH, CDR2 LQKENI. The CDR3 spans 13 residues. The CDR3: CASSQATGTAIYF. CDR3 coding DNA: TGTGCCAGCTCACAGGCGACCGGGACAGCCATATATTTT.

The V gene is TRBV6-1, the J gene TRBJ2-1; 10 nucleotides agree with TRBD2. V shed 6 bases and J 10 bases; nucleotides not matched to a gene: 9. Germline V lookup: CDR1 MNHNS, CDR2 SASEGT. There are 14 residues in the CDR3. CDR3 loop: CASSLLLAGGEQFF. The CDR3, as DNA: TGTGCCAGCAGCCTTTTATTAGCGGGGGGCGAGCAGTTCTTC.

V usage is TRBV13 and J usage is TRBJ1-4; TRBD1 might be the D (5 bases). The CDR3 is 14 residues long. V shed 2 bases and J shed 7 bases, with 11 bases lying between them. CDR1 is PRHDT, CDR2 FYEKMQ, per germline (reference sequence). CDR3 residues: CASSLSAGIEKLFF. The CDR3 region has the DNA TGTGCCAGCAGCTTATCGGCAGGGATTGAAAAACTGTTTTTT. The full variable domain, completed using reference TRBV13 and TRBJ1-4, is AAGVIQSPRHLIKEKRETATLKCYPIPRHDTVYWYQQGPGQDPQFLISFYEKMQSDKGSIPDRFSAQQFSDYHSELNMSSLELGDSALYFCASSLSAGIEKLFFGSGTQLSVL.

The CDR3 DNA reads as TGTGCCAGCAGCCCCAGGACCCATAACGTTTACGAGCAGTACTTC. Its protein product is CASSPRTHNVYEQYF. The genes are TRBV7-6 and TRBJ2-7; D remains unclear. With 5 bases removed from V and 4 bases from J, the gap between germline ends came to 18 bases. The length of the CDR3 is 15 residues. The germline gives CDR1 SGHVS, CDR2 FNYEAQ.

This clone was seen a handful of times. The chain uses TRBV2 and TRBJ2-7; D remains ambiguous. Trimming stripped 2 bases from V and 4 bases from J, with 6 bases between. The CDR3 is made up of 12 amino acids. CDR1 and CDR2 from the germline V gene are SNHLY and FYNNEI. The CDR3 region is CASSESTYEQYF. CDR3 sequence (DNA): TGTGCCAGCAGTGAAAGTACGTACGAGCAGTACTTC. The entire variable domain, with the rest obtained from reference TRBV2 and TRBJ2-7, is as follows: EPEVTQTPSHQVTQMGQEVILRCVPISNHLYFYWYRQILGQKVEFLVSFYNNEISEKSEIFDDQFSVERPDGSNFTLKIRSTKLEDSAMYFCASSESTYEQYFGPGTRLTVT.

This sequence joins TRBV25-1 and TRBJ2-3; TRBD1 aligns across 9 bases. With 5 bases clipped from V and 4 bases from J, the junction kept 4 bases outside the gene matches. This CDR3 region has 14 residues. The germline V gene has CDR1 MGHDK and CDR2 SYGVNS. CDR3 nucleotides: TGTGCCAGCAGTAGACAGGGGGAGTCAGATACGCAGTATTTT. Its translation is CASSRQGESDTQYF.